Shown below are 7 T cell receptor beta chains from a single sample sequenced in a study of shared clonotypes between healthy human individuals. The table came from immunoSEQ multiplex PCR; TCRdb's copy has only in-frame clones and leaves some out. Here the sample spans about 980,000 clones, over 75% being singletons. What was sequenced was memory CD4+ T cells sorted from blood. Subset defined: CD45RA-negative fraction. The receptors originated from a young man in good health.

The V gene is TRBV5-4, the J gene TRBJ1-1, with TRBD1 as a possible D gene (6 bases). The V gene's germline CDR1 is SGHNT and CDR2 YYREEE (reference sequence). The CDR3 spans 16 residues. The germline V and J ends were trimmed by 2 bases and 1 base, with 15 bases remaining between them. As DNA, the CDR3 is TGTGCCAGCAGCTTAGAAGGGGGGGCCGGGAACACTGAAGCTTTCTTT. Translation: CASSLEGGAGNTEAFF.

V is TRBV25-1 and J is TRBJ1-3; a weak D match, TRBD1 (6 bases). The CDR3 is 14 residues long. Germline V gene lookup returns CDR1 MGHDK and CDR2 SYGVNS. Between the trimmed V and J ends, which lost 1 base and 2 bases, there was a span of 6 bases. The CDR3 DNA sequence: TGTGCCAGCAGTGAATGGGGGCCTGGAAACACCATATATTTT. Encoded protein: CASSEWGPGNTIYF. The variable domain in full, completed from reference TRBV25-1 and TRBJ1-3, reads EADIYQTPRYLVIGTGKKITLECSQTMGHDKMYWYQQDPGMELHLIHYSYGVNSTEKGDLSSESTVSRIRTEHFPLTLESARPSHTSQYLCASSEWGPGNTIYFGEGSWLTVV.

The J gene is TRBJ1-2, the V gene TRBV19; D is uncertain. Germline V gene sequence: CDR1 LNHDA, CDR2 SQIVND (reference sequence). The CDR3 spans 13 residues. Trimming stripped 7 bases from V and 4 bases from J, with 13 bases between. CDR3 amino acids: CASKDRSFYGYTF. The CDR3 nucleotides are TGTGCCAGTAAGGACCGGTCCTTCTATGGCTACACCTTC.

This clone is a singleton in its sample. The J gene is TRBJ1-3, the V gene TRBV28; D gene ambiguous. CDR1 is MDHEN and CDR2 is SYDVKM in the germline V gene. The CDR3 has 14 residues. V shed 8 bases and J shed 3 bases, with 14 bases lying between them. The CDR3 bases are TGTGCCAGCTTTCCGGACGGTTATGGAAACACCATATATTTT. It encodes CASFPDGYGNTIYF.

This clone was recorded once. The rearrangement links TRBV11-2 to TRBJ2-7, with TRBD2 as a possible D gene (5 bases). This CDR3 is built from 15 residues. The germline V gene has CDR1 SGHAT and CDR2 FQNNGV. The V gene lost 1 base and the J gene lost 10 bases, with 20 bases spanning the gap. CDR3 nucleotide sequence: TGTGCCAGCAGCTTAGCGGAAGACTATACTACGAGTCAGTACTTC. Translation gives CASSLAEDYTTSQYF. The variable domain in full, completed from reference TRBV11-2 and TRBJ2-7, reads EAGVAQSPRYKIIEKRQSVAFWCNPISGHATLYWYQQILGQGPKLLIQFQNNGVVDDSQLPKDRFSAERLKGVDSTLKIQPAKLEDSAVYLCASSLAEDYTTSQYFGPGTRLTVT.

V gene TRBV28 combines with J gene TRBJ2-7; the D gene is possibly TRBD2 (5 bases). The CDR3 is made up of 14 amino acids. The germline gives CDR1 MDHEN, CDR2 SYDVKM. Deletions cut 6 bases from V and 11 bases from J, with 23 bases between. This chain's CDR3 is CASRPPGGGGQEYF. In DNA form, the CDR3 reads TGTGCCAGCAGACCGCCCGGCGGTGGAGGCCAAGAGTACTTC. The complete variable domain, with remaining parts taken from reference TRBV28 and TRBJ2-7, reads DVKVTQSSRYLVKRTGEKVFLECVQDMDHENMFWYRQDPGLGLRLIYFSYDVKMKEKGDIPEGYSVSREKKERFSLILESASTNQTSMYLCASRPPGGGGQEYFGPGTRLTVT.

The chain is built from TRBV7-8 and TRBJ2-7; perhaps TRBD2 as D (6 bases). Germline values: CDR1 SGHVS, CDR2 FQNEAQ. V lost 2 bases and J 3 bases, leaving 11 bases between the germline ends. This CDR3 has 14 amino acids. CDR3 coding DNA: TGTGCCAGCAGCTTAAGCGGGTCCTACTACGAGCAGTACTTC. The encoded protein is CASSLSGSYYEQYF.